This paragraph covers one T cell receptor (beta chain) sequence. Its specificity is unknown. The germline V gene encodes CDR1 PRHDT and CDR2 FYEKMQ (reference sequence). The CDR3 consists of 17 residues. Between the trimmed V and J ends, which lost 5 bases and 3 bases, there was a span of 20 bases. These data belong to a study of CD4 T cells in relation to SARS-CoV-2 and coronaviruses. The wider study: PBMCs were cultured with antigen for roughly nine days before TCR beta sequencing. The negative reference was HIV-1 Nef peptide pool or peptide-free culture.

The unexposed donors gave CD4+ T cells in about 2011-2018, prior to COVID-19. CD4+ T cells were isolated from the cells after less than 13 days of culture. Each well had roughly 2.2 million PBMCs in about 5% human AB serum with IL-2. On days 3 and 7, cultures got half fresh IL-2 medium. Sequenced by immunoSEQ multiplex PCR; TCRdb stores in-frame clones only, minus some. The data contain under 25,000 clones, about 80% of them singletons. Sequencing was performed on CD4+ T cells from PBMCs, cultured in vitro. This TCR derives from a human donor in good health. The rearrangement uses TRBV13 and TRBJ2-1, with D possibly TRBD2 on 6 matching bases. The DNA of the CDR3 is TGTGCCAGCAGCCCAAAGGCCGGGACTTTCAGCTACAATGAGCAGTTCTTC. Translated, it gives CASSPKAGTFSYNEQFF.